The T cell receptor (beta chain) under discussion was sequenced for a study of shared clonotypes between healthy human individuals. In germline, CDR1 is SGHVS, CDR2 FQNEAQ. This CDR3 contains 13 residues. V was pared by 5 bases and J by 4 bases, with 9 bases between. Measured with immunoSEQ multiplex PCR; TCRdb has only the in-frame clones, and not every one. The data hold roughly 1,000,000 clones, with about 84% observed a single time. The chain uses TRBV7-8 and TRBJ1-5; D not resolved. This receptor was identified in a man in his late teens or twenties in good health. Some clones in this sample may be carry-over from other donors' samples. The sequenced material came from memory CD4+ T cells from PBMCs. Subset reported: CD45RA-negative fraction. CDR3 protein: CASSVSRNQPQHF. CDR3 DNA sequence: TGTGCCAGCAGCGTTTCAAGAAATCAGCCCCAGCATTTT.